Ten or more counts support the clone carrying this TCR beta chain. Its antigen remains unknown. A single record per CDR3 protein comes from TCRdb applying MiXCR to the 5' RACE reads. The sample consists of approximately 300,000 distinct CDR3 sequences, approximately 11% of them appearing once. This entry is derived from a study of T cells after yellow fever vaccination. Study conclusions and caveats: Some clonotypes, a small share, were shared between CD4 and CD8 compartments. Compared with primary, the secondary response was weaker and peaked at day 5, not 15. After the booster, 95% to 98% of CD4 and roughly nine tenths of CD8 primary-response clones were re-detected.

V dropped 5 bases and J dropped 0 bases, with 8 bases sitting between them. The CDR3 covers 13 residues. From germline, CDR1 is SNHLY and CDR2 FYNNEI. Source: CD4+ T cells sorted from PBMCs, taken 45 days after the yellow fever booster vaccination. The chain employs TRBV2 and TRBJ2-7; D unresolved. The TCR sequence derives from a man aged 18-30 years who received the YFV17D yellow fever vaccine. As DNA, the CDR3 is TGTGCCAGCAGTTTATCCCCCTCCTACGAGCAGTACTTC. This translates into CASSLSPSYEQYF.